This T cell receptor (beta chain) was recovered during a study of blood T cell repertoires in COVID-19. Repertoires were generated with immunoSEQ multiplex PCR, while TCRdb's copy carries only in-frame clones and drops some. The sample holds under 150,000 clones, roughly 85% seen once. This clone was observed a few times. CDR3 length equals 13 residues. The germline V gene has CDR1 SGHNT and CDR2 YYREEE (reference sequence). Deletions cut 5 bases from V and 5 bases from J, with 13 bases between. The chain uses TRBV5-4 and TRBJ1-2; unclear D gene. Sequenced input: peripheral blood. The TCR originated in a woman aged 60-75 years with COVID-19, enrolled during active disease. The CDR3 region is CASRDGVRYGYTF. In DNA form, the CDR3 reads TGTGCCAGCAGAGACGGGGTTAGATATGGCTACACCTTC.